These 26 T cell receptor beta chains were all obtained from the same sample, sequenced in a study of T cell repertoires in aging, cancer and after chemotherapy. A mixed TRB-A/B primer pool amplified rearranged TRB by multiplex touch-down PCR. TCRdb itself ran the multiplex PCR reads through MiXCR, one entry per CDR3 protein. The table records fewer than 15,000 distinct CDR3 sequences, approximately 25% of them present only once. TCR beta rearrangements were amplified from peripheral blood genomic DNA. Specimen: blood. The receptors come from a human donor in good health.

The rearrangement joins TRBV5-1 to TRBJ2-7; D possibly corresponds to TRBD1 (6 bases). V gave up 7 bases and J gave up 2 bases, with 28 bases separating them. The CDR3 contains 18 residues. Germline loops: CDR1 SGHRS, CDR2 YFSETQ. CDR3 region: CASRSMTGRGGSPYEQYF. The CDR3 region has the DNA TGCGCCAGCCGATCGATGACGGGCCGAGGGGGTTCTCCCTACGAGCAGTACTTC.

This rearrangement joins TRBV11-1 to TRBJ1-1; D is possibly TRBD1 (6 bases). Trimming stripped 4 bases from V and 0 bases from J, with 12 bases between. CDR1 and CDR2 from the germline V gene are SGHAT and FQDESV (reference sequence). The CDR3 length is 15 residues. The CDR3 region is CASSYSRGMNTEAFF. In DNA, the CDR3 is TGTGCCAGCAGCTATTCCAGGGGTATGAACACTGAAGCTTTCTTT.

The chain joins TRBV7-2 to TRBJ2-7; no clear D gene. Germline-derived CDR1 and CDR2 are SGHTA and FQGNSA. V shed 5 bases and J shed 3 bases, with 5 bases lying between them. The CDR3 has 11 amino acids. In nucleotides, the CDR3 is TGTGCCAGCAGCGCTCACTACGAGCAGTACTTC. This encodes CASSAHYEQYF.

V and J are TRBV20-1 and TRBJ2-3, with 7 bases identical to TRBD2. This CDR3 has 16 residues. Germline V gene sequence: CDR1 DFQATT, CDR2 SNEGSKA (reference sequence). The CDR3 loop reads CSSIFITGGTGDTQYF. CDR3 nucleotide sequence: TGCAGCTCAATTTTCATCACGGGAGGCACAGGAGATACGCAGTATTTT.

The chain combines TRBV6-2 or TRBV6-3 with TRBJ2-7; possibly TRBD2 for D (5 bases). The length of the CDR3 is 22 residues. The germline V gene encodes CDR1 MNHEY and CDR2 SVGEGT. The V gene lost 2 bases and the J gene lost 1 base, with 33 bases spanning the gap. Here the CDR3 DNA reads TGTGCCAGCAGTTACCAGGCTATTGCTCGGACCCAGATGGGGAGTGGTTCCTACGAGCAGTACTTC. Residues: CASSYQAIARTQMGSGSYEQYF.

Points on this clonotype: A read error may account for a junction end that differs from germline. The gene calls are TRBV4-2 and TRBJ2-7; 10 nucleotides line up with TRBD2. This CDR3 is built from 15 residues. Germline V gene data show CDR1 as LGHNA and CDR2 as YNFKEQ. CDR3 nucleotides: TGCGCCAGCAGCGAGGGACTAGCGCTAGGCTACGAGCAGTACTTC. This sequence encodes CASSEGLALGYEQYF.

The gene calls are TRBV6-5 and TRBJ2-3; the match to TRBD1 covers 9 bases. V lost 4 bases, J lost 6 bases, and 8 bases stayed unmatched. Germline V gene lookup returns CDR1 MNHEY and CDR2 SVGAGI. The CDR3 contains 15 residues. The CDR3 spells CASSLRDREIDTQYF. CDR3 bases: TGTGCCAGCAGTTTAAGGGACAGGGAGATCGATACGCAGTATTTT.

V is TRBV12-3 or TRBV12-4 and J is TRBJ1-1; D unresolved. V gave up 3 bases and J gave up 2 bases, with 10 bases separating them. This CDR3 has 14 residues. CDR3 coding DNA: TGTGCCAGCAGTTTTTTCAGGAGAAACACTGAAGCTTTCTTT. It encodes CASSFFRRNTEAFF.

This clonotype has only a few counts. V and J are TRBV20-1 and TRBJ2-6, with unresolved D. V was pared by 3 bases and J by 0 bases, with 6 bases between. The CDR3 extends over 14 amino acids. The germline V gene has CDR1 DFQATT and CDR2 SNEGSKA (reference sequence). CDR3 protein: CSARDSSGANVLTF. In nucleotides, the CDR3 is TGCAGTGCTAGGGATAGCTCTGGGGCCAACGTCCTGACTTTC.

This clonotype was observed a few times. This chain uses TRBV20-1 with TRBJ2-7; D may be TRBD2 (5 bases). CDR3 length: 12 residues. V was pared by 6 bases and J by 5 bases, with 14 bases between. Germline CDR1 DFQATT, CDR2 SNEGSKA (reference sequence). The CDR3 reads CSAHGNFDEQYF. CDR3 sequence (DNA): TGCAGTGCCCACGGGAATTTCGACGAGCAGTACTTC.

The rearrangement uses TRBV4-3 and TRBJ1-4; TRBD1 is a possible D gene (5 bases). The germline V gene encodes CDR1 LGHNA and CDR2 YSLEER. This CDR3 is 17 amino acids long. The V and J ends lost 1 base and 4 bases respectively, with 16 bases between them. In DNA, the CDR3 is TGCGCCAGCAGCCAAGGTTCTTTGGGACTCCTTAATGAAAAACTGTTTTTT. Protein: CASSQGSLGLLNEKLFF.

This clonotype was detected only a few times. This chain joins TRBV5-5 and TRBJ2-7, with 9 nucleotides matching TRBD1. Trimming at V came to 0 bases and at J to 2 bases, leaving 0 bases not matched to a gene. The CDR3 has 14 residues. Germline CDR1 reads SGHKS; CDR2 reads YYEKEE (reference sequence). CDR3 sequence reads: CASSLGTGAYEQYF. The CDR3, as DNA: TGTGCCAGCAGCTTGGGGACAGGGGCCTACGAGCAGTACTTC.

The V call is TRBV6-1, the J call TRBJ2-3, with D maybe TRBD1 (5 bases). V was trimmed by 8 bases and J by 3 bases, leaving 12 bases between them. Germline V gene data show CDR1 as MNHNS and CDR2 as SASEGT. There are 13 residues in the CDR3. The DNA for the CDR3 is TGTGCCAGCCGTACCTCAGGGACAGATACGCAGTATTTT. This sequence encodes CASRTSGTDTQYF.

This clonotype has a handful of counts. The rearrangement links TRBV10-3 to TRBJ1-4; D remains unclear. Trimming left V 4 bases short and J 0 bases short, with 3 bases between. Germline CDR1 reads ENHRY; CDR2 reads SYGVKD. The CDR3 extends over 13 amino acids. The CDR3 region is CAISAATNEKLFF. In nucleotides, the CDR3 is TGTGCCATCAGTGCAGCAACTAATGAAAAACTGTTTTTT.

The V and J genes are TRBV4-2 and TRBJ2-2; TRBD2 matches at 7 bases. This CDR3 has 17 amino acids. Trimming took 4 bases from V and 4 from J; bases not matched to a gene: 12. The V gene's germline CDR1 is LGHNA and CDR2 YNFKEQ. The CDR3 sequence: CASSLGLVGDATGELFF. CDR3 nucleotide sequence: TGTGCCAGCAGCCTCGGACTAGTTGGTGACGCCACCGGGGAGCTGTTTTTT.

This clonotype was counted between two and nine times. The V and J genes are TRBV19 and TRBJ1-1; 9 bases match TRBD1. From germline, CDR1 is LNHDA and CDR2 SQIVND (reference sequence). This CDR3 spans 17 amino acids. The V gene end was trimmed by 7 bases and the J gene end by 4 bases; junction bases not matched to a gene: 16. The DNA for the CDR3 is TGTGCCAGTATGGGGACCGGATACCGGGACAGGGCCACTGAAGCTTTCTTT. This encodes CASMGTGYRDRATEAFF.

As regards this clonotype: A much larger clone sits a single nucleotide away, making a read error possible. The chain recombines TRBV15 with TRBJ1-2; no reliable D call. CDR1 and CDR2 (germline): LNHNV, YYDKDF (reference sequence). The CDR3 is made up of 12 amino acids. CDR3 sequence (DNA): TGTGCCATCAGCAGAGAAGGGAATGGCTACACCTTC. This codes for CAISREGNGYTF.

This clonotype was detected a few times. The rearrangement uses TRBV28 and TRBJ1-6, with D perhaps TRBD1 (6 bases). With 5 bases removed from V and 6 bases from J, the gap between germline ends came to 11 bases. Germline V gene data show CDR1 as MDHEN and CDR2 as SYDVKM. The CDR3 extends over 14 amino acids. CDR3 in amino acids: CASSRQVSNSPLHF. For the CDR3, the DNA is TGTGCCAGCAGTCGACAGGTGTCTAATTCACCCCTCCACTTT. Combining the CDR3 with reference TRBV28 and TRBJ1-6 gives the whole variable domain DVKVTQSSRYLVKRTGEKVFLECVQDMDHENMFWYRQDPGLGLRLIYFSYDVKMKEKGDIPEGYSVSREKKERFSLILESASTNQTSMYLCASSRQVSNSPLHFGNGTRLTVT.

The rearrangement links TRBV30 to TRBJ1-2; TRBD1 aligns across 8 bases. The CDR3 has 13 amino acids. Looked up from germline, CDR1 is GTSNPN and CDR2 is SVGIG (reference sequence). Unmatched junction bases numbered 10, after V lost 7 bases and J lost 6 bases. The CDR3 DNA reads as TGTGCCTCCCAAACAGGGGGTTTCCATGGCTACACCTTC. Amino acid sequence: CASQTGGFHGYTF.

This clonotype has just a few counts. This rearrangement joins TRBV11-1 to TRBJ2-2, with a tentative D call TRBD2 (5 bases). Per germline, CDR1 SGHAT and CDR2 FQDESV (reference sequence). Trimming removed 1 base from V and 9 bases from J, with 12 bases in between. This CDR3 has 14 residues. This chain's CDR3 is CASSLEASSRELFF. The CDR3 bases are TGTGCCAGCAGCTTAGAGGCTAGCTCCCGGGAGCTGTTTTTT.

The chain uses TRBV6-5 and TRBJ1-6; TRBD1 agrees at 8 bases. Trimming at V came to 5 bases and at J to 8 bases, leaving 8 bases not matched to a gene. CDR3 length: 15 amino acids. Germline loops: CDR1 MNHEY, CDR2 SVGAGI. CDR3 in amino acids: CASSDPGQAYSPLHF. The CDR3 DNA follows: TGTGCCAGCAGTGACCCGGGACAGGCATATTCACCCCTCCACTTT.

This clonotype was seen a few times. V is TRBV11-1 and J is TRBJ1-2, with D maybe TRBD1 (5 bases). CDR1 and CDR2 from the germline V gene are SGHAT and FQDESV (reference sequence). Trimming stripped 1 base from V and 8 bases from J, with 14 bases between. CDR3 size: 14 residues. The CDR3 sequence: CASSLVVGRDGYTF. CDR3 in DNA: TGTGCCAGCAGCTTAGTGGTGGGCAGGGACGGCTACACCTTC. The variable domain in full, with the rest retrieved from reference TRBV11-1 and TRBJ1-2, is EAEVAQSPRYKITEKSQAVAFWCDPISGHATLYWYRQILGQGPELLVQFQDESVVDDSQLPKDRFSAERLKGVDSTLKIQPAELGDSAMYLCASSLVVGRDGYTFGSGTRLTVV.

There are a few counts of this clonotype. The chain is built from TRBV6-5 and TRBJ1-1; tentative D call: TRBD1 (6 bases). Germline V lookup: CDR1 MNHEY, CDR2 SVGAGI. The CDR3 spans 13 residues. With 6 bases removed from V and 2 bases from J, the gap between germline ends came to 10 bases. The CDR3 is CASRARGNTEAFF. The DNA of the CDR3 is TGTGCCAGCAGGGCCAGGGGTAACACTGAAGCTTTCTTT.

This clonotype was found a few times. The rearrangement joins TRBV5-6 to TRBJ2-1, with 8 bases fitting TRBD1. V was pared by 5 bases and J by 0 bases, with 10 bases of the junction left unmatched. Germline V lookup: CDR1 SGHDT, CDR2 YYEEEE. The length of the CDR3 is 17 residues. CDR3 sequence: CASRSGTGRISYNEQFF. The CDR3 coding sequence is TGTGCCAGCAGATCCGGGACAGGTAGGATCTCCTACAATGAGCAGTTCTTC.

There are a few counts of this clonotype. The V call is TRBV7-2, the J call TRBJ2-1; TRBD2 might be the D (5 bases). The CDR3 is made up of 14 amino acids. CDR1 and CDR2 (germline): SGHTA, FQGNSA. Trimming cost V 8 bases and J 7 bases, with 18 bases left between them. CDR3 loop: CASSPSISGNEQFF. As DNA, the CDR3 is TGTGCCAGCTCGCCCTCAATTTCGGGGAATGAGCAGTTCTTC.

This chain joins TRBV6-1 and TRBJ2-3; D is perhaps TRBD1 or TRBD2 (6 bases each). V lost 10 bases and J lost 2, with 22 bases in between. This CDR3 is 16 amino acids long. Per the germline V gene, CDR1 is MNHNS and CDR2 is SASEGT. CDR3 loop: CATSTAWGANTDTQYF. The CDR3 region has the DNA TGTGCCACCTCCACGGCGTGGGGGGCCAACACAGATACGCAGTATTTT.